These 26 T cell receptor beta chains came from one sample sequenced in a study of T cells in localized non-small cell lung cancer. Profiled with immunoSEQ multiplex PCR; TCRdb holds only in-frame clones, not every one. The data show over 20,000 clones, with roughly 90% seen just once and approximately 14% held by the top ten. The starting material was peripheral blood, obtained before any cancer treatment. The receptor source for this set is a man between 40 and 70 years old with stage III squamous cell lung carcinoma.

The chain combines TRBV5-1 with TRBJ1-3, with 8 bases that match TRBD1. The CDR3 is made up of 15 amino acids. Per the germline V gene, CDR1 is SGHRS and CDR2 is YFSETQ. The V segment lost 3 bases and the J segment 3 bases; nucleotides outside the gene matches: 5. CDR3: CASSSGGQGGNTIYF. CDR3 in DNA: TGCGCCAGCAGCTCAGGAGGACAGGGTGGAAACACCATATATTTT.

The chain employs TRBV7-9 and TRBJ2-7; D possibly corresponds to TRBD2 (5 bases). Germline assignment: CDR1 SEHNR and CDR2 FQNEAQ (reference sequence). This CDR3 is built from 13 residues. V was cut by 5 bases and J by 3 bases, with 11 bases left in between. The CDR3 sequence is CASSRGPVYEQYF. CDR3 in DNA: TGTGCCAGCAGCCGCGGGCCCGTCTACGAGCAGTACTTC.

The chain links TRBV7-3 to TRBJ2-1; 8 nucleotides agree with TRBD2. The CDR3 is 15 amino acids. Germline V gives CDR1 SGHTA, CDR2 FQGTGA. V shed 2 bases, J shed 0 bases, and the junction held 0 bases outside the gene matches. This CDR3 is CASSLGTSSYNEQFF. As DNA, the CDR3 is TGTGCCAGCAGCTTAGGGACTAGCTCCTACAATGAGCAGTTCTTC. The full variable domain, in which reference TRBV7-3 and TRBJ2-1 provide the parts outside the CDR3, is GAGVSQTPSNKVTEKGKYVELRCDPISGHTALYWYRQSLGQGPEFLIYFQGTGAADDSGLPNDRFFAVRPEGSVSTLKIQRTERGDSAVYLCASSLGTSSYNEQFFGPGTRLTVL.

The chain joins TRBV9 to TRBJ2-5; D gene ambiguous. Trimming removed 1 base at V and 5 bases at J, with 9 bases between. Germline values: CDR1 SGDLS, CDR2 YYNGEE. The CDR3 consists of 13 residues. The CDR3 reads CASSVHLSETQYF. CDR3 sequence (DNA): TGTGCCAGCAGCGTACACCTTTCTGAGACCCAGTACTTC.

The chain uses TRBV28 and TRBJ2-7; D is possibly TRBD2 (5 bases). The CDR3 has 13 residues. CDR1 is MDHEN and CDR2 is SYDVKM in the germline V gene. With 7 bases removed from V and 5 bases from J, the gap between germline ends came to 15 bases. This CDR3 is CASTGSPGDEQYF. For the CDR3, the DNA is TGTGCCAGCACAGGATCCCCCGGGGACGAGCAGTACTTC.

This chain links TRBV18 with TRBJ1-1; 9 bases align to TRBD1. Germline CDR1 and CDR2: KGHSH and LQKENI. This CDR3 is built from 14 residues. J lost 1 base, V lost 6 bases, and 3 bases had no gene match. The CDR3, as DNA: TGTGCCAGCTCCCGGACAGGGGCGAACACTGAAGCTTTCTTT. Translating gives CASSRTGANTEAFF.

This clone came up once. The chain couples TRBV5-1 to TRBJ1-3; possible D gene TRBD1, 5 bases. V was shortened by 0 bases and J by 2 bases, with 15 bases between the two germline ends. Germline loops: CDR1 SGHRS, CDR2 YFSETQ. The CDR3 has 17 amino acids. Here the CDR3 DNA reads TGCGCCAGCAGCTTGGCCGATGGGGGTCCGGCTGGAAACACCATATATTTT. Translating gives CASSLADGGPAGNTIYF.

The chain links TRBV5-1 to TRBJ2-5; TRBD1 aligns across 8 bases. Per germline, CDR1 SGHRS and CDR2 YFSETQ. The trim removed 9 bases at V and 1 base at J, leaving 5 bases unmatched. CDR3 length equals 13 residues. The CDR3 reads CATRQGLQETQYF. The CDR3 coding sequence is TGCGCCACCCGACAGGGGCTCCAAGAGACCCAGTACTTC.

The gene calls are TRBV29-1 and TRBJ1-3; D might be TRBD1 (5 bases). The CDR3 spans 13 residues. With 6 bases removed from V and 4 bases from J, the gap between germline ends came to 13 bases. Germline CDR1 is SQVTM and CDR2 is ANQGSEA. The DNA for the CDR3 is TGCAGCGTCGACCGGGACGGAGGAAACACCATATATTTT. As protein: CSVDRDGGNTIYF. The full variable domain, in which reference TRBV29-1 and TRBJ1-3 provide the parts outside the CDR3, is SAVISQKPSRDICQRGTSLTIQCQVDSQVTMMFWYRQQPGQSLTLIATANQGSEATYESGFVIDKFPISRPNLTFSTLTVSNMSPEDSSIYLCSVDRDGGNTIYFGEGSWLTVV.

The gene calls are TRBV28 and TRBJ1-6, with 8 bases lining up with TRBD1. Germline CDR1 and CDR2: MDHEN and SYDVKM. CDR3 length equals 16 residues. J lost 2 bases, V lost 10 bases, and 10 bases had no gene match. Here the CDR3 DNA reads TGTGCCACCCAGCAGGGGGCGCTGGCCTATAATTCACCCCTCCACTTT. Protein product: CATQQGALAYNSPLHF.

The V call is TRBV28, the J call TRBJ1-2; the D gene is possibly TRBD1 (6 bases). Between the trimmed V and J ends, which lost 6 bases and 4 bases, there was a span of 18 bases. The CDR3 loop spans 15 amino acids. Per the germline V gene, CDR1 is MDHEN and CDR2 is SYDVKM. The CDR3: CASSRPQGLGYGYTF. CDR3 sequence (DNA): TGTGCCAGCAGCCGCCCACAGGGATTAGGCTATGGCTACACCTTC.

V gene TRBV7-2 combines with J gene TRBJ2-1; 10 bases agree with TRBD1. Germline V gives CDR1 SGHTA, CDR2 FQGNSA. Trimming removed 1 base from V and 7 bases from J; junction bases left unmatched: 4. The CDR3 has 15 residues. CDR3 sequence: CASSLGGTGVNEQFF. The CDR3 nucleotides are TGTGCCAGCAGCTTAGGGGGGACAGGGGTTAATGAGCAGTTCTTC.

The V call is TRBV5-1, the J call TRBJ1-1; D may be TRBD1 (5 bases). Trimming took off 4 bases at V and 1 base at J, with 14 bases between the two ends. CDR1 is SGHRS, CDR2 YFSETQ, per germline. This CDR3 has 15 residues. The CDR3 sequence is CASSGTGQKNTEAFF. The CDR3 DNA sequence: TGCGCCAGCAGCGGGACGGGTCAGAAGAACACTGAAGCTTTCTTT.

V is TRBV6-5 and J is TRBJ2-5; D not resolved. This CDR3 is 15 amino acids long. The V end was cut by 4 bases, the J end by 0 bases, with 12 bases between. In germline, CDR1 is MNHEY, CDR2 SVGAGI. CDR3 DNA: TGTGCCAGCAGTTCCCAAATCGGGTACCAAGAGACCCAGTACTTC. Its translation is CASSSQIGYQETQYF.

Comment on this clone: The same CDR3 also results from other DNA sequences found in this sample. V gene TRBV7-2 combines with J gene TRBJ2-7, with no clear D. Trimming shortened V by 5 bases and J by 0 bases, and 5 bases separated the two germline ends. There are 12 residues in the CDR3. CDR1 and CDR2 (germline): SGHTA, FQGNSA. The CDR3 spells CASSLSSYEQYF. The CDR3 region has the DNA TGTGCCAGCAGCCTGAGCTCCTACGAGCAGTACTTC.

The chain employs TRBV6-5 and TRBJ2-7; 13 bases agree with TRBD2. J lost 4 bases, V lost 7 bases, and 4 bases had no gene match. The CDR3 is 14 amino acids. Germline values: CDR1 MNHEY, CDR2 SVGAGI. DNA of the CDR3: TGTGCCAGCACGCGGACTAGCGGGGGTTACGAGCAGTACTTC. This translates into CASTRTSGGYEQYF.

The chain uses TRBV7-2 and TRBJ2-7; maybe TRBD2 (5 bases). Germline-derived CDR1 and CDR2 are SGHTA and FQGNSA. The CDR3 runs to 16 residues. V was trimmed by 1 base and J by 0 bases, leaving 13 bases between them. DNA for the CDR3: TGTGCCAGCAGCTTAGTACGGCAGCGGAGCTCCTACGAGCAGTACTTC. Translation gives CASSLVRQRSSYEQYF. The whole variable domain, filled in from reference TRBV7-2 and TRBJ2-7, reads GAGVSQSPSNKVTEKGKDVELRCDPISGHTALYWYRQSLGQGLEFLIYFQGNSAPDKSGLPSDRFSAERTGGSVSTLTIQRTQQEDSAVYLCASSLVRQRSSYEQYFGPGTRLTVT.

Notes on this clone: A read error may account for a junction end that differs from germline. The chain is built from TRBV5-4 and TRBJ1-2; a weak D match, TRBD1 (6 bases). CDR1 and CDR2 (germline): SGHNT, YYREEE (reference sequence). The length of the CDR3 is 16 residues. CDR3 sequence reads: CSSSDGGAVFGYGYTF. The CDR3 coding sequence is TGTTCCAGCTCTGATGGGGGGGCAGTATTTGGCTATGGCTACACCTTC.

The chain recombines TRBV2 with TRBJ1-4; D gene uncertain. Per the germline V gene, CDR1 is SNHLY and CDR2 is FYNNEI. The CDR3 runs to 12 residues. The ends were cut back, 7 bases at V and 4 bases at J, with 7 bases in the middle. CDR3 in amino acids: CASNRDNEKLFF. CDR3 bases: TGTGCCAGCAACCGGGATAATGAAAAACTGTTTTTT.

V is TRBV27 and J is TRBJ2-7, with TRBD1 matching over 8 bases. V lost 3 bases to trimming and J lost 0 bases; unmatched junction nucleotides: 1. This CDR3 spans 14 amino acids. Germline CDR1 and CDR2: MNHEY and SMNVEV (reference sequence). The CDR3 protein is CASSLTGDSYEQYF. CDR3 sequence (DNA): TGTGCCAGCAGTTTGACAGGGGACTCCTACGAGCAGTACTTC.

This chain connects TRBV4-2 to TRBJ1-5; maybe TRBD1 (6 bases). The length of the CDR3 is 16 residues. V gave up 3 bases and J gave up 3 bases, with 15 bases separating them. CDR1 LGHNA and CDR2 YNFKEQ come from the germline V gene. The CDR3 reads CASSHGQPAPNQPQHF. CDR3 nucleotides: TGTGCCAGCAGCCACGGACAGCCGGCCCCCAATCAGCCCCAGCATTTT.

V gene TRBV7-2 combines with J gene TRBJ1-2, with D perhaps matching TRBD1 (6 bases). The germline V and J ends were trimmed by 5 bases and 4 bases, with 11 bases remaining between them. Germline V gene data show CDR1 as SGHTA and CDR2 as FQGNSA. CDR3 length equals 13 residues. The CDR3 DNA reads TGTGCCAGCAGCCCCGTGGACAGCTATGGCTACACCTTC. Translating gives CASSPVDSYGYTF.

This sequence joins TRBV30 and TRBJ1-2; D is perhaps TRBD1 (5 bases). CDR3 length: 16 amino acids. V lost 4 bases to trimming and J lost 0 bases, with 18 bases between them. Looked up from germline, CDR1 is GTSNPN and CDR2 is SVGIG (reference sequence). The CDR3 reads CAWTSGVGTANYGYTF. The CDR3 coding sequence is TGTGCCTGGACCTCCGGGGTGGGGACGGCTAACTATGGCTACACCTTC.

The J gene is TRBJ1-2, the V gene TRBV7-9; perhaps TRBD1 as D (5 bases). Germline values: CDR1 SEHNR, CDR2 FQNEAQ (reference sequence). CDR3 size: 13 residues. V lost 5 bases and J lost 1, with 8 bases in between. The CDR3, as DNA: TGTGCCAGCAGCCTCGACAGTAACTATGGCTACACCTTC. Its protein is CASSLDSNYGYTF.

The chain recombines TRBV5-4 with TRBJ1-4; D unclear. The V end lost 2 bases, the J end lost 1 base, and 6 bases lay between the germline ends. Looked up from germline, CDR1 is SGHNT and CDR2 is YYREEE (reference sequence). The CDR3 extends over 14 amino acids. The CDR3 reads CASSFSGTNEKLFF. Written as DNA, the CDR3 is TGTGCCAGCAGCTTCAGCGGAACTAATGAAAAACTGTTTTTT.

The CDR3 nucleotides read TGTGCCAGCAGCTTGGACTACACTAGTTTGGAGCAGTTCTTC. Translated, it gives CASSLDYTSLEQFF. The rearrangement links TRBV7-2 to TRBJ2-1; a possible D gene is TRBD2 (6 bases). Germline CDR1 reads SGHTA; CDR2 reads FQGNSA. The CDR3 extends over 14 amino acids. Trimming removed 3 bases at V and 10 bases at J, with 16 bases between. The whole variable domain, remainder taken from reference TRBV7-2 and TRBJ2-1, is GAGVSQSPSNKVTEKGKDVELRCDPISGHTALYWYRQSLGQGLEFLIYFQGNSAPDKSGLPSDRFSAERTGGSVSTLTIQRTQQEDSAVYLCASSLDYTSLEQFFGPGTRLTVL.